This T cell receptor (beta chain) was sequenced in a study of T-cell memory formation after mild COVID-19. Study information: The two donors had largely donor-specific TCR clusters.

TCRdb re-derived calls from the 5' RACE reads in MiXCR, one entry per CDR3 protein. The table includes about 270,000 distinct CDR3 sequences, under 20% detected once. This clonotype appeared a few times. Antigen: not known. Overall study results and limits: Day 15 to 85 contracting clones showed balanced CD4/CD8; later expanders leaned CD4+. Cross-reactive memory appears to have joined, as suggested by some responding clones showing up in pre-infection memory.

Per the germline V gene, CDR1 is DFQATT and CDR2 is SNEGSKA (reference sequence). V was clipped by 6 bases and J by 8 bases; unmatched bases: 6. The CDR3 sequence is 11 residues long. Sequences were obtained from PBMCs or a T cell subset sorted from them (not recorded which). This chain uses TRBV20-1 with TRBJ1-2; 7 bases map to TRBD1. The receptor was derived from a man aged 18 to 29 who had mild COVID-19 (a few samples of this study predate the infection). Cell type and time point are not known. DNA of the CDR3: TGCAGTGCGATGCAGGGGGGCGGCTACACCTTC. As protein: CSAMQGGGYTF.